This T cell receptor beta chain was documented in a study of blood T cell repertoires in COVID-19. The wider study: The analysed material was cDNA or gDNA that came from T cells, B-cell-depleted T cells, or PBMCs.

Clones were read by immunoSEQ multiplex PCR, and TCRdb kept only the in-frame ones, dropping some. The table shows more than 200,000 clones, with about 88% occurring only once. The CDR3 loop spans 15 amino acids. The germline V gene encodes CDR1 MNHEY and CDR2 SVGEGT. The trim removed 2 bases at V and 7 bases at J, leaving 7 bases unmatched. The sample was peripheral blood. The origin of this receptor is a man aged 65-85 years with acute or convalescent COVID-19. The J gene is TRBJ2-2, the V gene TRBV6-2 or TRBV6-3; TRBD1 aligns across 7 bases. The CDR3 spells CASSYEGATDGELFF. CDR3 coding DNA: TGTGCCAGCAGTTACGAGGGGGCGACTGACGGGGAGCTGTTTTTT.